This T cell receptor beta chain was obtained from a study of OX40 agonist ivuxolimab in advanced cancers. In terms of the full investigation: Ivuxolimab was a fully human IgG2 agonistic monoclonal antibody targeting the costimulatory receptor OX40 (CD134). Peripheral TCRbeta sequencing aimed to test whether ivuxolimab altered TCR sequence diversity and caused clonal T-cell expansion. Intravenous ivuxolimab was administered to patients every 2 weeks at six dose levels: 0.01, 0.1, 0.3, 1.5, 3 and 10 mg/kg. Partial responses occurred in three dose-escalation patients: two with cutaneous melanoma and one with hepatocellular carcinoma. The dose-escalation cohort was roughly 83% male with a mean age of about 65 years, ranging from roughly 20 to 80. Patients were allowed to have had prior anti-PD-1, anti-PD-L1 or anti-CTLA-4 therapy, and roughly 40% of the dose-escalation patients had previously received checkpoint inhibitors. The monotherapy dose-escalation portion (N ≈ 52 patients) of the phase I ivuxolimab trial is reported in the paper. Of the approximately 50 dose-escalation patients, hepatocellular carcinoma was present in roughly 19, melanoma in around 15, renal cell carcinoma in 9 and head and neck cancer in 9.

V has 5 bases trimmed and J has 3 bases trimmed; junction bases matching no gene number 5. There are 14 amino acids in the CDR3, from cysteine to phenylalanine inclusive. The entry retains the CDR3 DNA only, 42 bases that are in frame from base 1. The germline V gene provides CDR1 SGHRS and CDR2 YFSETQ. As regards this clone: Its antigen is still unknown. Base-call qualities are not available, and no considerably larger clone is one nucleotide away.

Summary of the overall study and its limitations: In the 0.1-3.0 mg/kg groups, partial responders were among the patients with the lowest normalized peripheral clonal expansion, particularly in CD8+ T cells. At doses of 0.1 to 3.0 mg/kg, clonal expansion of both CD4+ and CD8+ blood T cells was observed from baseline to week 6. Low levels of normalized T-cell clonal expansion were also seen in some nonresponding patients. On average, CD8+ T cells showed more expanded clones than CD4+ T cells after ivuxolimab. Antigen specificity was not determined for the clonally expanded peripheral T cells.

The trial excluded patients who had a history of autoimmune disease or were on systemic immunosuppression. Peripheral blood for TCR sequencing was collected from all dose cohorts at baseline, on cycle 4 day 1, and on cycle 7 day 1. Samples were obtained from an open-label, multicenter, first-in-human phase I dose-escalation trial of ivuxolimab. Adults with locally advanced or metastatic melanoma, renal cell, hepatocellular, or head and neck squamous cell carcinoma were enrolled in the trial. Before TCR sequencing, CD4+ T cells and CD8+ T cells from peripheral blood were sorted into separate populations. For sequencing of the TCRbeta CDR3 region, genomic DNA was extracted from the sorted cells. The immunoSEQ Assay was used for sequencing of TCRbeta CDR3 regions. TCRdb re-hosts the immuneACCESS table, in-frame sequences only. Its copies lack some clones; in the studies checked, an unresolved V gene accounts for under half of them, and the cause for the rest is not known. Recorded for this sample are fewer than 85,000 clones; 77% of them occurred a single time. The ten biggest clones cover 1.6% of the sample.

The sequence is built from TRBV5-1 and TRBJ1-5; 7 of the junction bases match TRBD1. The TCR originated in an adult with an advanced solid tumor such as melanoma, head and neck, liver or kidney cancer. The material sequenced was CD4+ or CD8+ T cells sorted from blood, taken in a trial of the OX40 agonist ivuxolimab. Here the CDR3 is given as CASRPTGANQPQHF. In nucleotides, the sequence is TGCGCCAGCAGGCCTACAGGGGCCAATCAGCCCCAGCATTTT. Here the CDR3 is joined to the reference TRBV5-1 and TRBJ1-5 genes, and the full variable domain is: KAGVTQTPRYLIKTRGQQVTLSCSPISGHRSVSWYQQTPGQGLQFLFEYFSETQRNKGNFPGRFSGRQFSNSRSEMNVSTLELGDSALYLCASRPTGANQPQHFGDGTRLSIL.